The 27 T cell receptor beta chains in this list originate from one sample, sequenced in a study of Ad26.COV2.S vaccination and SARS-CoV-2 variants. TCRdb's table, derived via immunoSEQ multiplex PCR, lists solely in-frame clones and lacks some. The sample shows 250,000 to 300,000 clones, 70% to 90% of them seen only once. Treatment noted: roughly 20 received Ad26.COV2.S at low or high dose, single or two shots; roughly five received placebo; per-sample allocation not given. Samples analyzed were those drawn on day 63 after the first vaccine or placebo injection. The sample was peripheral blood, taken in a trial of Ad26.COV2.S vaccine versus placebo. These receptors were collected from a person aged 18 to 65 who received the Ad26.COV2.S COVID-19 vaccine or a placebo.

J is TRBJ1-1 and V is TRBV5-1; perhaps TRBD1 as D (6 bases). Germline CDR1 reads SGHRS; CDR2 reads YFSETQ. V lost 7 bases and J 8 bases, leaving 21 bases between the germline ends. The CDR3 consists of 14 residues. Here the CDR3 DNA reads TGCGCCAGCCTCCACGAACAGGGAGGTGGCGAAGCTTTCTTT. It is translated as CASLHEQGGGEAFF.

The chain uses TRBV3-1 (or the pseudogene TRBV3-2) and TRBJ1-4; tentative D call: TRBD1 (6 bases). Germline V gene lookup returns CDR1 LGHDT and CDR2 YNNKEL (reference sequence). The CDR3 length is 13 residues. V was trimmed by 3 bases and J by 8 bases, leaving 10 bases between them. CDR3 bases: TGTGCCAGCAGCCATCAGGGGTGGGAAAAACTGTTTTTT. Residues: CASSHQGWEKLFF.

V usage is TRBV2 and J usage is TRBJ1-2; a weak D match, TRBD1 (6 bases). The V end was cut by 7 bases, the J end by 7 bases, with 19 bases between. The CDR3 is 14 residues long. Germline assignment: CDR1 SNHLY and CDR2 FYNNEI. The CDR3 reads CASNIGQPSGGYTF. CDR3 bases: TGTGCCAGCAATATCGGACAGCCGTCTGGTGGCTACACCTTC.

The rearrangement joins TRBV10-3 to TRBJ2-3, with 7 positions matching TRBD2. V was pared by 6 bases and J by 3 bases, with 6 bases of the junction left unmatched. In germline, CDR1 is ENHRY, CDR2 SYGVKD. This CDR3 has 14 residues. The CDR3 DNA follows: TGTGCCATCAGCGCGGGAGTTGGAACAGATACGCAGTATTTT. It is translated as CAISAGVGTDTQYF.

The CDR3 here is CASSYGTRTGRATGELFF. The CDR3 region has the DNA TGTGCCAGCAGTTACGGGACACGGACAGGCCGCGCGACCGGGGAGCTGTTTTTT. V and J are TRBV6-2 or TRBV6-3 and TRBJ2-2; 7 nucleotides align to TRBD1. The germline V gene has CDR1 MNHEY and CDR2 SVGEGT. This CDR3 contains 18 residues. J was trimmed by 5 bases and V by 2 bases; bases with no gene match: 14.

V usage is TRBV11-2 and J usage is TRBJ2-5; D possibly uses TRBD1 or TRBD2 (5 bases each). Looked up from germline, CDR1 is SGHAT and CDR2 is FQNNGV. This CDR3 is built from 16 residues. Trimming cost V 5 bases and J 1 base, with 17 bases left between them. CDR3 bases: TGTGCCAGCAGCCTTGGTTCCGGGGCACGCCAAGAGACCCAGTACTTC. As protein: CASSLGSGARQETQYF.

This chain uses TRBV9 with TRBJ2-1; D is possibly TRBD2 (6 bases). V was pared by 2 bases and J by 3 bases, with 18 bases between. Germline loops: CDR1 SGDLS, CDR2 YYNGEE. The CDR3 has 17 amino acids. The CDR3 region has the DNA TGTGCCAGCAGCGTCGGGACTCAACCGAGGAACTACAATGAGCAGTTCTTC. It is translated as CASSVGTQPRNYNEQFF.

This chain links TRBV3-1 (or the pseudogene TRBV3-2) with TRBJ2-5, with D tentatively TRBD1 (5 bases). Germline V gene sequence: CDR1 LGHDT, CDR2 YNNKEL (reference sequence). V was trimmed by 4 bases and J by 1 base, leaving 10 bases between them. The CDR3 loop spans 14 amino acids. The CDR3 coding sequence is TGTGCCAGCAGCCCACAGGACGGCCAAGAGACCCAGTACTTC. Protein sequence: CASSPQDGQETQYF.

The genes are TRBV7-2 and TRBJ2-1; perhaps D is TRBD1 or TRBD2 (5 bases each). The CDR3 totals 14 residues. The V end lost 8 bases, the J end lost 9 bases, and 20 bases lay between the germline ends. Germline lookup yields CDR1 SGHTA and CDR2 FQGNSA. CDR3 bases: TGTGCCAGCGGATTTCAGGGAGACTCCACTGAGCAGTTCTTC. Protein sequence: CASGFQGDSTEQFF.

This clone has a single count. The rearrangement joins TRBV30 to TRBJ1-5; D not resolved. This CDR3 is 15 amino acids long. V was trimmed by 2 bases and J by 2 bases, leaving 13 bases between them. CDR1 and CDR2 from the germline V gene are GTSNPN and SVGIG (reference sequence). CDR3 nucleotide sequence: TGTGCCTGGAGTTCTAGACGGCGGGGCAATCAGCCCCAGCATTTT. This gives the protein CAWSSRRRGNQPQHF.

This chain joins TRBV13 and TRBJ2-7; D remains ambiguous. CDR1 and CDR2 from the germline V gene are PRHDT and FYEKMQ (reference sequence). Trimming removed 0 bases from V and 0 bases from J, with 6 bases in between. This CDR3 comprises 14 residues. CDR3 coding DNA: TGTGCCAGCAGCTTAGGGGAGAGCTCCTACGAGCAGTACTTC. Amino acids: CASSLGESSYEQYF.

In regard to this clone: An end of the junction differs from the germline gene, which may be a read error. This sample also contains other DNA sequences that code for the same CDR3. This chain connects TRBV10-3 to TRBJ2-7; D perhaps matches TRBD2 (6 bases). The CDR3 is 12 amino acids. Germline V gives CDR1 ENHRY, CDR2 SYGVKD. This chain's CDR3 is CATSRADYEQYF. In DNA, the CDR3 is TGTGCCACCAGCCGAGCGGACTACGAGCAGTACTTT.

This clone has only a few counts. The chain is built from TRBV6-6 and TRBJ1-5; TRBD1 agrees at 8 bases. The CDR3 is 19 amino acids. Germline trimming cut 5 bases from V and 3 bases from J; bases unmatched to any gene: 18. Per the germline V gene, CDR1 is MNHNY and CDR2 is SVGAGI (reference sequence). The CDR3 sequence: CASSPSLLTGERVNQPQHF. The CDR3 region has the DNA TGTGCCAGCAGTCCGTCCTTATTGACAGGGGAGAGGGTCAATCAGCCCCAGCATTTT.

V is TRBV7-2 and J is TRBJ2-7; TRBD1 matches at 11 bases. The CDR3 length is 16 residues. Germline values: CDR1 SGHTA, CDR2 FQGNSA. V trimming: 1 base; J trimming: 4 bases; junction bases outside the gene matches: 6. The CDR3 bases are TGTGCCAGCAGCTTAGGGGCCGGGACAGGGGGTTACGAGCAGTACTTC. Translation: CASSLGAGTGGYEQYF.

V and J are TRBV10-3 and TRBJ2-7, with D unclear. Germline lookup yields CDR1 ENHRY and CDR2 SYGVKD. The CDR3 loop spans 15 amino acids. Trimming cost V 11 bases and J 4 bases, with 24 bases left between them. The CDR3 loop reads CAATRFEGNKYEQYF. CDR3 bases: TGTGCCGCGACGCGGTTTGAAGGGAACAAGTACGAGCAGTACTTC.

About this clone: At one of its ends the junction is not consistent with the germline gene, which may arise from a read error. The gene calls are TRBV7-9 and TRBJ2-1; the match to TRBD2 covers 7 bases. The CDR3 totals 14 residues. Per the germline V gene, CDR1 is SEHNR and CDR2 is FQNEAQ (reference sequence). The CDR3 bases are TGTGCCAGCAGCCTAGCCGGGACTACCAATGAGCAGTTCTTC. The encoded protein is CASSLAGTTNEQFF.

As concerns this clone: The junction shows a germline mismatch at one end, possibly a read error. CDR3 sequence: CASREEETQYF. The CDR3 DNA reads as TGTGCCAGCAGGGAAGAAGAGACCCAGTACTTC. The chain couples TRBV2 to TRBJ2-5; the D is unclear. CDR3 size: 11 residues. The germline gives CDR1 SNHLY, CDR2 FYNNEI.

The chain combines TRBV3-1 (or the pseudogene TRBV3-2) with TRBJ2-2; D uncertain. The CDR3 is made up of 16 amino acids. Germline V gene lookup returns CDR1 LGHDT and CDR2 YNNKEL (reference sequence). Trimming took off 0 bases at V and 5 bases at J, with 13 bases between the two ends. In DNA, the CDR3 is TGTGCCAGCAGCCAAGATTCCCTCCCTGGGACCGGGGAGCTGTTTTTT. Translating gives CASSQDSLPGTGELFF.

The gene calls are TRBV2 and TRBJ1-2; D is unresolved. Trimming pared 6 bases from V and 2 bases from J, leaving 10 bases between. This CDR3 has 13 amino acids. Germline V gene data show CDR1 as SNHLY and CDR2 as FYNNEI. CDR3 residues: CASREQPNYGYTF. For the CDR3, the DNA is TGTGCCAGCAGAGAACAGCCAAACTATGGCTACACCTTC.

This chain's CDR3 is CASEGYSYEQYF. The CDR3 DNA follows: TGTGCCAGCGAGGGGTACTCCTACGAGCAGTACTTC. The chain has TRBV6-6 and TRBJ2-7; D may match TRBD1 or TRBD2 (5 bases each). CDR1 is MNHNY, CDR2 SVGAGI, per germline (reference sequence). The V gene lost 8 bases and the J gene lost 0 bases, with 8 bases spanning the gap. The CDR3 extends over 12 amino acids.

The rearrangement links TRBV7-2 to TRBJ2-7, with 12 nucleotides matching TRBD2. CDR3 length equals 14 residues. The germline CDR1 and CDR2 sequences are SGHTA and FQGNSA. Trimming removed 5 bases from V and 6 bases from J; junction bases left unmatched: 5. The CDR3 sequence: CASSLRLAGAEQYF. As DNA, the CDR3 is TGTGCCAGCAGCCTAAGACTAGCGGGAGCCGAGCAGTACTTC.

V usage is TRBV10-3 and J usage is TRBJ1-1; 8 positions match TRBD1. The CDR3 covers 15 residues. In germline, CDR1 is ENHRY, CDR2 SYGVKD. Trimming at V came to 3 bases and at J to 0 bases, leaving 3 bases not matched to a gene. This CDR3 is CAISDLGQVNTEAFF. CDR3 sequence (DNA): TGTGCCATCAGTGACCTGGGACAGGTGAACACTGAAGCTTTCTTT.

The gene calls are TRBV10-3 and TRBJ1-1; no definite D call. The ends were cut back, 2 bases at V and 6 bases at J, with 10 bases in the middle. CDR3 length: 13 amino acids. Looked up from germline, CDR1 is ENHRY and CDR2 is SYGVKD. The CDR3 region has the DNA TGTGCCATCAGTGAGGAGCCTTACGCTGAAGCTTTCTTT. Translated: CAISEEPYAEAFF.

This chain links TRBV7-2 with TRBJ1-1; no definite D call. The CDR3 consists of 13 residues. Germline-derived CDR1 and CDR2 are SGHTA and FQGNSA. V was clipped by 2 bases and J by 8 bases, with 12 bases between them. CDR3: CASSLTRWGEAFF. CDR3 DNA: TGTGCCAGCAGCTTAACTCGTTGGGGAGAAGCTTTCTTT.

V is TRBV7-7 and J is TRBJ2-1; D may be TRBD2 (6 bases). Deletions cut 8 bases from V and 5 bases from J, with 19 bases between. Per the germline V gene, CDR1 is SSHAT and CDR2 is FNYEAQ (reference sequence). The CDR3 runs 15 residues. The CDR3 protein is CASDLVPGSHNEQFF. The CDR3, as DNA: TGTGCCAGCGATCTGGTCCCCGGGAGCCACAATGAGCAGTTCTTC.

J is TRBJ1-2 and V is TRBV4-2; D is undetermined. Germline V CDR1 and CDR2: LGHNA, YNFKEQ. Trimming removed 0 bases from V and 7 bases from J, with 6 bases in between. This CDR3 spans 12 amino acids. CDR3 region: CASSQDSAGYTF. The CDR3, as DNA: TGTGCCAGCAGCCAAGATTCGGCTGGCTACACCTTC.

The V call is TRBV6-5, the J call TRBJ2-1; D remains ambiguous. There are 11 residues in the CDR3. The V end lost 6 bases, the J end lost 15 bases, and 15 bases lay between the germline ends. Germline loops: CDR1 MNHEY, CDR2 SVGAGI. The CDR3 DNA reads TGTGCCAGCAGCAGTCCCGGGTTTCCGTTCTTC. It translates to CASSSPGFPFF.